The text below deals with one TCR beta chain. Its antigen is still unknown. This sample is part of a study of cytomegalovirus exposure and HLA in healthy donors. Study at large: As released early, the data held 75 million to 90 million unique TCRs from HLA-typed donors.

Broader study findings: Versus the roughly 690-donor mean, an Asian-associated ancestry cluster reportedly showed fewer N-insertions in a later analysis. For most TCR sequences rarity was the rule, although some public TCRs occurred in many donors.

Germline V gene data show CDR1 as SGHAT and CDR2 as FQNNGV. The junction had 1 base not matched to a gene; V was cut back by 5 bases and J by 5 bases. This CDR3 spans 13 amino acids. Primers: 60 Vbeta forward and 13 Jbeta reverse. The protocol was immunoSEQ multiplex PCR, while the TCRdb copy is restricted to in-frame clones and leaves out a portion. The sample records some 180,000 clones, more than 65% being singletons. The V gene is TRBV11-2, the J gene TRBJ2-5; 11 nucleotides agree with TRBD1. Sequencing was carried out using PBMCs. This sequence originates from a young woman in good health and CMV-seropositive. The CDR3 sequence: CASSRDRGETQYF. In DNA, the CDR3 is TGTGCCAGCAGCCGGGACAGGGGGGAGACCCAGTACTTC.